The source of this TCR beta chain is a study of technical replicates of blood from several donors. The CDR3 contains 14 residues. The germline CDR1 and CDR2 sequences are SGDLS and YYNGEE. The V end lost 0 bases, the J end lost 4 bases, and 10 bases lay between the germline ends. Clones were read by immunoSEQ multiplex PCR, and TCRdb kept only the in-frame ones, dropping some. The table includes over 70,000 clones, 90% detected once. The sequenced sample was PBMCs. The receptor was derived from a human donor in good health. Some clones in this sample may be carry-over from other donors' samples. The chain links TRBV9 to TRBJ2-5; D perhaps matches TRBD2 (6 bases). The chain's CDR3 is CASSVVPGVETQYF. In DNA, the CDR3 is TGTGCCAGCAGCGTAGTTCCGGGAGTAGAGACCCAGTACTTC.